These 23 T cell receptor beta chains originate from one sample sequenced in a study of control samples from healthy donors and cancer patients. Here immunoSEQ multiplex PCR was the method, and the copy in TCRdb shows in-frame clones only, minus some. The repertoire includes 75,000 to 90,000 clones, 70% to 90% of them detected once, and roughly 2.1% sits in the top ten. Specimen: blood. The receptors here all came from a woman in her 40s in good health.

This chain joins TRBV30 and TRBJ1-4; 9 positions agree with TRBD1. V dropped 0 bases and J dropped 6; count of bases not matched to a gene: 8. Germline loops: CDR1 GTSNPN, CDR2 SVGIG (reference sequence). The CDR3 has 16 residues. In nucleotides, the CDR3 is TGTGCCTGGAGTGTGGGACGGGGACAGGGAGATGAAAAACTGTTTTTT. This translates into CAWSVGRGQGDEKLFF.

The J gene is TRBJ2-3, the V gene TRBV2, with D perhaps TRBD2 (6 bases). V was clipped by 6 bases and J by 2 bases, with 18 bases between them. The CDR3 consists of 16 residues. Germline V gene data show CDR1 as SNHLY and CDR2 as FYNNEI. The CDR3 loop is CASRHPGLEITDTQYF. The CDR3 DNA follows: TGTGCCAGCAGACACCCGGGACTCGAAATCACAGATACGCAGTATTTT.

The chain is built from TRBV6-1 and TRBJ2-7; TRBD1 matches 9 bases. Per the germline V gene, CDR1 is MNHNS and CDR2 is SASEGT. The CDR3 consists of 16 residues. V lost 2 bases and J lost 4; bases outside the gene matches: 9. CDR3 sequence reads: CASSEQLGQGSYEQYF. CDR3 nucleotide sequence: TGTGCCAGCAGTGAACAGTTGGGACAGGGCTCATACGAGCAGTACTTC.

The chain joins TRBV19 to TRBJ2-3; 8 bases fit TRBD1. Per germline, CDR1 LNHDA and CDR2 SQIVND (reference sequence). The CDR3 has 15 residues. V gave up 5 bases and J gave up 0 bases; unmatched junction bases: 4. The chain's CDR3 is CASSSRQGSTDTQYF. As DNA, the CDR3 is TGTGCCAGTAGTTCCCGACAGGGGAGCACAGATACGCAGTATTTT.

The V call is TRBV10-3, the J call TRBJ1-1; TRBD1 agrees at 8 bases. Germline-derived CDR1 and CDR2 are ENHRY and SYGVKD. V lost 8 bases and J lost 6; bases outside the gene matches: 8. The CDR3 runs 13 residues. The CDR3 sequence: CAILQGESAEAFF. The CDR3 DNA reads as TGTGCCATCCTACAGGGGGAATCGGCTGAAGCTTTCTTT.

The chain has TRBV2 and TRBJ1-1, with TRBD1 as a possible D gene (5 bases). V lost 7 bases, J lost 11 bases, and 20 bases lay in between. This CDR3 region has 13 residues. CDR1 and CDR2 from the germline V gene are SNHLY and FYNNEI. The CDR3 spells CASTAQGGDAAFF. In DNA, the CDR3 is TGTGCCAGCACAGCTCAGGGCGGGGATGCGGCTTTCTTT.

The chain joins TRBV30 to TRBJ2-7; D not resolved. CDR3 length: 12 amino acids. Looked up from germline, CDR1 is GTSNPN and CDR2 is SVGIG (reference sequence). Trimming removed 6 bases from V and 0 bases from J, with 9 bases in between. As DNA, the CDR3 is TGTGCCTGTAGGTCGAACTCCTACGAGCAGTACTTC. Translated: CACRSNSYEQYF.

The V gene is TRBV13, the J gene TRBJ1-1; D possibly corresponds to TRBD1 (5 bases). The CDR3 has 12 residues. V lost 4 bases to trimming and J lost 8 bases, with 11 bases between them. CDR1 and CDR2 (germline): PRHDT, FYEKMQ (reference sequence). The CDR3 coding sequence is TGTGCCAGCAGCTCGCCGGGACTCGAAGCTTTCTTT. Its translation: CASSSPGLEAFF.

This clone has just a few counts. The V gene is TRBV5-4, the J gene TRBJ1-1, with D uncertain. This CDR3 has 13 amino acids. Germline loops: CDR1 SGHNT, CDR2 YYREEE (reference sequence). Trimming shortened V by 2 bases and J by 5 bases, and 10 bases separated the two germline ends. CDR3 region: CASSFAGGTEAFF. CDR3 DNA sequence: TGTGCCAGCAGCTTTGCTGGCGGGACTGAAGCTTTCTTT.

V gene TRBV5-6 combines with J gene TRBJ2-2; D possibly corresponds to TRBD2 (5 bases). The ends were cut back, 2 bases at V and 7 bases at J, with 12 bases in the middle. CDR1 and CDR2 (germline): SGHDT, YYEEEE. The CDR3 extends over 14 amino acids. In DNA, the CDR3 is TGTGCCAGCAGCTTAGAGGGATTGGTCGGGGAGCTGTTTTTT. Amino acids: CASSLEGLVGELFF.

There are a few counts of this clone. This chain uses TRBV10-2 with TRBJ1-3; D unresolved. CDR3 size: 17 residues. V lost 0 bases and J 4 bases, leaving 16 bases between the germline ends. Per the germline V gene, CDR1 is WSHSY and CDR2 is SAAADI. CDR3 protein: CASSESTPGRIGNTIYF. As DNA, the CDR3 is TGCGCCAGCAGTGAGTCGACTCCTGGGCGGATAGGAAACACCATATATTTT.

The gene calls are TRBV21-1 and TRBJ2-1; the table gives TRBD2 as D, unverified against the DNA. TRBV21-1 is tagged as a pseudogene. The CDR3 is 20 residues long. CDR3 bases: TGTGCCAGCAGCCGGATTTCTAGCGGGGGGCCCCTCCTGGTGGGGAATGAGCAGTTCTTC. Its protein is CASSRISSGGPLLVGNEQFF.

This clone occurred a few times. This sequence joins TRBV5-6 and TRBJ2-7, with D maybe TRBD1 (6 bases). This CDR3 has 19 amino acids. Per the germline V gene, CDR1 is SGHDT and CDR2 is YYEEEE. Trimming took 4 bases from V and 3 from J, leaving 29 bases between them. CDR3: CASSPRTANFNRNYYEQYF. Here the CDR3 DNA reads TGTGCCAGCAGCCCCCGGACAGCCAACTTTAACCGAAATTACTACGAGCAGTACTTC.

V gene TRBV4-3 combines with J gene TRBJ1-6; 8 bases fit TRBD1. CDR1 is LGHNA and CDR2 is YSLEER in the germline V gene. The CDR3 totals 16 residues. Trimming removed 2 bases from V and 7 bases from J; junction bases left unmatched: 7. The CDR3 coding sequence is TGCGCCAGCAGCCAATCTCTTACAGGGGGAAATTCACCCCTCCACTTT. The encoded protein is CASSQSLTGGNSPLHF.

The CDR3: CASSTGTGNSPLHF. CDR3 DNA sequence: TGTGCCAGCAGCACCGGGACAGGGAATTCACCCCTCCACTTT. This rearrangement joins TRBV7-8 to TRBJ1-6; 9 bases align to TRBD1. The CDR3 runs to 14 residues. After removal of 5 bases from V and 7 bases from J, the junction contained 3 bases not matched to a gene. Germline V gene lookup returns CDR1 SGHVS and CDR2 FQNEAQ.

V usage is TRBV24-1 and J usage is TRBJ1-1, with 12 bases aligning to TRBD1. With V trimmed by 5 bases and J by 0 bases, 18 bases remained unmatched. The length of the CDR3 is 21 residues. Germline-derived CDR1 and CDR2 are KGHDR and SFDVKD. CDR3 sequence (DNA): TGTGCCACCAGTGTTAAGGGTCCCCTTGGGACAGGGGGCTTGATGAACACTGAAGCTTTCTTT. Translation gives CATSVKGPLGTGGLMNTEAFF.

The chain links TRBV18 to TRBJ2-2; TRBD1 aligns across 10 bases. From germline, CDR1 is KGHSH and CDR2 LQKENI. V shed 6 bases and J 0 bases; nucleotides not matched to a gene: 4. This CDR3 contains 16 residues. DNA for the CDR3: TGTGCCAGCTCCCCGGGACAGGGGACGAACACCGGGGAGCTGTTTTTT. As protein: CASSPGQGTNTGELFF.

The V and J genes are TRBV24-1 and TRBJ1-2; no firm D call. The V gene's germline CDR1 is KGHDR and CDR2 SFDVKD. V lost 9 bases to trimming and J lost 2 bases, with 9 bases between them. This CDR3 has 12 residues. CDR3 loop: CATSGRNYGYTF. In nucleotides, the CDR3 is TGTGCCACCTCTGGACGCAACTATGGCTACACCTTC.

The chain uses TRBV16 and TRBJ1-4; the D gene is possibly TRBD1 (6 bases). The CDR3 has 15 amino acids. Trimming pared 4 bases from V and 3 bases from J, leaving 12 bases between. Germline V gene lookup returns CDR1 KGHSY and CDR2 FQNENV. DNA for the CDR3: TGTGCCAGCAGCCCGAGGGGGACGGCTAATGAAAAACTGTTTTTT. Residues: CASSPRGTANEKLFF. Drawing the rest from reference TRBV16 and TRBJ1-4, the complete variable domain is GEEVAQTPKHLVRGEGQKAKLYCAPIKGHSYVFWYQQVLKNEFKFLISFQNENVFDETGMPKERFSAKCLPNSPCSLEIQATKLEDSAVYFCASSPRGTANEKLFFGSGTQLSVL.

CDR3 protein: CASSLGGTGNYEQYF. Written as DNA, the CDR3 is TGTGCCAGCAGCTTGGGAGGGACAGGGAACTACGAGCAGTACTTC. The chain carries TRBV5-4 and TRBJ2-7; 9 positions match TRBD1. CDR3 length: 15 amino acids. J was trimmed by 3 bases and V by 0 bases; bases with no gene match: 4. CDR1 and CDR2 from the germline V gene are SGHNT and YYREEE (reference sequence).

V usage is TRBV5-1 and J usage is TRBJ2-4; TRBD2 matches 8 bases. The CDR3 is 14 amino acids. V lost 4 bases and J lost 9; bases outside the gene matches: 9. In germline, CDR1 is SGHRS, CDR2 YFSETQ. In DNA, the CDR3 is TGCGCCAGCAGCCGGGGGGGCTCGCGGGCCATTCAGTACTTC. This codes for CASSRGGSRAIQYF. Based on the CDR3 plus reference TRBV5-1 and TRBJ2-4, the full variable domain is KAGVTQTPRYLIKTRGQQVTLSCSPISGHRSVSWYQQTPGQGLQFLFEYFSETQRNKGNFPGRFSGRQFSNSRSEMNVSTLELGDSALYLCASSRGGSRAIQYFGAGTRLSVL.

The chain has TRBV7-2 and TRBJ2-7; possible D gene TRBD1, 6 bases. Germline V CDR1 and CDR2: SGHTA, FQGNSA. Between the trimmed V and J ends, which lost 5 bases and 2 bases, there was a span of 16 bases. This CDR3 is built from 15 residues. CDR3 in amino acids: CASSLRTEFPYEQYF. In nucleotides, the CDR3 is TGTGCCAGCAGCCTGCGGACAGAATTCCCCTACGAGCAGTACTTC. Based on the CDR3 plus reference TRBV7-2 and TRBJ2-7, the full variable domain is GAGVSQSPSNKVTEKGKDVELRCDPISGHTALYWYRQSLGQGLEFLIYFQGNSAPDKSGLPSDRFSAERTGGSVSTLTIQRTQQEDSAVYLCASSLRTEFPYEQYFGPGTRLTVT.

This sequence joins TRBV9 and TRBJ2-5; TRBD2 might be the D (6 bases). The CDR3 extends over 16 amino acids. Germline V gene sequence: CDR1 SGDLS, CDR2 YYNGEE. V lost 0 bases and J lost 3, with 15 bases in between. In DNA, the CDR3 is TGTGCCAGCAGCGTAGCTGCGGGGACGCGAAAAGAGACCCAGTACTTC. Encoded protein: CASSVAAGTRKETQYF.